A selection of T cell receptor beta chains follows, all from one sample in a study of T-cell reconstitution after alpha-beta-depleted transplantation in children. MiXCR was run by TCRdb on the PCR reads, yielding one entry per CDR3 protein. This repertoire shows 400,000 to 550,000 distinct CDR3 sequences, 10% to 13% found once; its top ten account for around 2%. The input for sequencing was PBMCs, taken before TCRalphabeta/CD19-depleted stem cell transplant. The receptors here all came from a child younger than 10 with inherited bone marrow failure, due to receive a stem cell transplant. Each CDR3 is given with its conserved first and last residue. D genes are given only for firm matches. A clone size is listed for some rows: how often the clone was seen (once, few, many), or a class if it is expanded.

>.|16|TRBV20-1|TRBJ2-3|many
TGCAGTGCTAGAGATCTGCAGCGAACAAGCACAGATACGCAGTATTTT
CSARDLQRTSTDTQYF
>.|15|TRBV3-1|TRBJ2-1|many
TGTGCCAGCAGCCTCGGCGGGGCCTCCTACAATGAGCAGTTCTTC
CASSLGGASYNEQFF
>.|13|TRBV20-1|TRBJ2-1|few
TGCAGTGCTAGTTTCAGGGAGGACAATGAGCAGTTCTTC
CSASFREDNEQFF
>TRBD1|13|TRBV29-1|TRBJ2-2|many
TGCAGCGTGGACAGGCGATACACCGGGGAGCTGTTTTTT
CSVDRRYTGELFF
>TRBD2|15|TRBV11-2|TRBJ2-3|many
TGTGCCAGCAGCTTCTCTCTAGCGGGAACAGATACGCAGTATTTT
CASSFSLAGTDTQYF
>TRBD2|20|TRBV24-1|TRBJ2-5|many
TGTGCCACCAGTGACCCGCGGACTAGCGGGAGAAAGGCGGGCCAAGAGACCCAGTACTTC
CATSDPRTSGRKAGQETQYF
>TRBD2|18|TRBV15|TRBJ2-1|.
TGTGCCACCAGCAGAGAGGGGTGGGTAGCGGGTCTACTCAATGAGCAGTTCTTC
CATSREGWVAGLLNEQFF
>TRBD2|15|TRBV5-1|TRBJ2-1|.
TGCGCCAGCAGCTTGGGTGGTACTAGCGGGAATGAGCAGTTCTTC
CASSLGGTSGNEQFF
>TRBD1|14|TRBV5-1|TRBJ1-5|many
TGCGCCAGCAGCGCCGGACAGGGTGAAGGGCCCCAGCATTTT
CASSAGQGEGPQHF
>TRBD1|15|TRBV28|TRBJ2-7|.
TGTGCCAGCAACACACCGGGACAGGGGGCCTACGAGCAGTACTTC
CASNTPGQGAYEQYF
>.|11|TRBV29-1|TRBJ2-7|many
TGCAGCGTTGGGGTAGGTTACGAGCAGTACTTC
CSVGVGYEQYF
>TRBD1|16|TRBV20-1|TRBJ2-5|.
TGCAGTGCTAGGGACCCGGGACAGGGGGCGATGGAGACCCAGTACTTC
CSARDPGQGAMETQYF
>.|15|TRBV4-3|TRBJ2-1|many
TGCGCCAGCAGCCAAGTTTGGCTAGCCCCTTTCCACCAGTTCTTC
CASSQVWLAPFHQFF
>.|13|TRBV10-2|TRBJ2-5|many
TGCGCCAGCACCTACGGCGGGGATGAGACCCAGTACTTC
CASTYGGDETQYF
>.|16|TRBV20-1|TRBJ1-4|few
TGCAGTGCTAGTCTTCGAGGGAACCCAACTAATGAAAAACTGTTTTTT
CSASLRGNPTNEKLFF
>TRBD2|15|TRBV7-2|TRBJ2-1|.
TGTGCCAGCAGCGCCTGGACTAGCTTTGACAATGAGCAGTTCTTC
CASSAWTSFDNEQFF
>TRBD1|18|TRBV25-1|TRBJ2-7|many
TGTGCCAGCAGTGAATTCCTGACCGACAGGGGGAATTCCTACGAGCAGTACTTC
CASSEFLTDRGNSYEQYF
>.|14|TRBV5-6|TRBJ2-1|.
TGTGCCATCAGCCCCAGGCCAGGCTTCGGCGAGCAGTTCTTC
CAISPRPGFGEQFF
>.|14|TRBV10-2|TRBJ1-5|many
TGCGCCAGCAGCCCCAGGGTCAGCAATCAGCCCCAGCATTTT
CASSPRVSNQPQHF
>.|14|TRBV29-1|TRBJ1-2|many
TGCAGCGCTAAGGCAGGAATGGGGGACTATGGCTACACCTTC
CSAKAGMGDYGYTF
>TRBD1|15|TRBV7-2|TRBJ1-2|many
TGTGCCAGCAGCTTGGACCCGGGACAGTACTATGGCTACACCTTC
CASSLDPGQYYGYTF
>TRBD1|15|TRBV6-5|TRBJ2-7|many
TGTGCCAGCAGTTACGGGTACAGGGGCTCCTACGAGCAGTACTTC
CASSYGYRGSYEQYF
>TRBD2|17|TRBV12-3/TRBV12-4|TRBJ2-3|many
TGTGCCAGCAGTTTAGGGGTAGCGGGAGCTATGGGAGATACGCAGTATTTT
CASSLGVAGAMGDTQYF
>TRBD2|14|TRBV14|TRBJ2-4|.
TGTGCCAGCAGCCAAGACTGGCGGGGGAACATTCAGTACTTC
CASSQDWRGNIQYF
>.|14|TRBV7-2|TRBJ2-7|many
TGTGCCAGCAGCTTAGTTACAGGGTTGGACGAGCAGTACTTC
CASSLVTGLDEQYF
>.|17|TRBV11-2|TRBJ2-1|few
TGTGCCAGCAGCTTAGATCTCACCCGTAGCGCCTACAATGAGCAGTTCTTC
CASSLDLTRSAYNEQFF
>.|15|TRBV6-2/TRBV6-3|TRBJ2-1|.
TGTGCCAGCAGTTACTCCATGGGGCCCTACAATGAGCAGTTCTTC
CASSYSMGPYNEQFF
>TRBD1|15|TRBV10-3|TRBJ2-5|many
TGTGCCATCAGTGCCACGGACAGGGGAAGAGAGACCCAGTACTTC
CAISATDRGRETQYF
>.|10|TRBV10-2|TRBJ2-1|many
TGCGCCAGCTCTGGGCCTGAGCAGTTCTTC
CASSGPEQFF
>.|15|TRBV7-9|TRBJ2-7|many
TGTGCCAGCACCATGGGCTGGGGCAGCGGCTACGAGCTGTACTTC
CASTMGWGSGYELYF
>.|15|TRBV6-5|TRBJ2-1|many
TGTGCCAGCAGCAACCTTGAGGGCTCCTACAATGAGCAGTTCTTC
CASSNLEGSYNEQFF
>.|13|TRBV25-1|TRBJ1-5|few
TGTGCCAGCAGTGAAACGGGCAGCGGGGCCCAGCATTTT
CASSETGSGAQHF
>.|15|TRBV9|TRBJ2-1|many
TGTGCCAGCAGCGTAGCGGGGCCCTCCTACAATGAGCAGTTCTTC
CASSVAGPSYNEQFF
>TRBD2|15|TRBV5-1|TRBJ2-2|many
TGCGCCAGCAGCTTGGGAGCGGGAGAGGCCGGGGAGCTGTTTTTT
CASSLGAGEAGELFF
>.|15|TRBV7-2|TRBJ2-2|.
TGTGCCAGCAGCTTACGCGACCCGAGGGCCGGGGAGCTGTTTTTT
CASSLRDPRAGELFF
>TRBD1|14|TRBV12-3/TRBV12-4|TRBJ1-2|.
TGTGCCAGCAGGGAGACAGGGGCCGATTATGGCTACACCTTC
CASRETGADYGYTF
>TRBD2|17|TRBV7-2|TRBJ2-7|many
TGTGCCAGCAGCTTAGTCTCCCTAGCGGGAGGCCCCTACGAGCAGTACTTC
CASSLVSLAGGPYEQYF
>.|14|TRBV7-2|TRBJ1-1|.
TGTGCCAGCAGCTTAGGGTTGGGGCGCACTGAAGCTTTCTTT
CASSLGLGRTEAFF
>TRBD2|16|TRBV5-1|TRBJ2-5|.
TGCGCCAGCAGCTTCGGGACTAGCGGAGTCCGGGAGACCCAGTACTTC
CASSFGTSGVRETQYF
>TRBD1|15|TRBV4-3|TRBJ1-1|many
TGCGCCAGCAGCACTGGGACAGGGGGTTATACTGAAGCTTTCTTT
CASSTGTGGYTEAFF
>.|16|TRBV12-3/TRBV12-4|TRBJ2-4|.
TGTGCCAGCAGACTCACAGGAGTCCTAGCCAAAAACATTCAGTACTTC
CASRLTGVLAKNIQYF
>TRBD2|17|TRBV13|TRBJ2-3|many
TGTGCCATCACCCCGGAGGGACTAGCGGGAGGAAGAGATACGCAGTATTTT
CAITPEGLAGGRDTQYF
>.|12|TRBV19|TRBJ2-2|many
TGTGCCAGTAGTATAGGGGGCGGGGAGCTGTTTTTT
CASSIGGGELFF
>TRBD2|13|TRBV20-1|TRBJ2-1|few
TGCAGTGCTATTACGGGAGGGCGTGTCGAGCAGTTCTTC
CSAITGGRVEQFF
>TRBD1|12|TRBV29-1|TRBJ2-5|many
TGCAGCGGACAGGGGCAGGAAGAGACCCAGTACTTC
CSGQGQEETQYF